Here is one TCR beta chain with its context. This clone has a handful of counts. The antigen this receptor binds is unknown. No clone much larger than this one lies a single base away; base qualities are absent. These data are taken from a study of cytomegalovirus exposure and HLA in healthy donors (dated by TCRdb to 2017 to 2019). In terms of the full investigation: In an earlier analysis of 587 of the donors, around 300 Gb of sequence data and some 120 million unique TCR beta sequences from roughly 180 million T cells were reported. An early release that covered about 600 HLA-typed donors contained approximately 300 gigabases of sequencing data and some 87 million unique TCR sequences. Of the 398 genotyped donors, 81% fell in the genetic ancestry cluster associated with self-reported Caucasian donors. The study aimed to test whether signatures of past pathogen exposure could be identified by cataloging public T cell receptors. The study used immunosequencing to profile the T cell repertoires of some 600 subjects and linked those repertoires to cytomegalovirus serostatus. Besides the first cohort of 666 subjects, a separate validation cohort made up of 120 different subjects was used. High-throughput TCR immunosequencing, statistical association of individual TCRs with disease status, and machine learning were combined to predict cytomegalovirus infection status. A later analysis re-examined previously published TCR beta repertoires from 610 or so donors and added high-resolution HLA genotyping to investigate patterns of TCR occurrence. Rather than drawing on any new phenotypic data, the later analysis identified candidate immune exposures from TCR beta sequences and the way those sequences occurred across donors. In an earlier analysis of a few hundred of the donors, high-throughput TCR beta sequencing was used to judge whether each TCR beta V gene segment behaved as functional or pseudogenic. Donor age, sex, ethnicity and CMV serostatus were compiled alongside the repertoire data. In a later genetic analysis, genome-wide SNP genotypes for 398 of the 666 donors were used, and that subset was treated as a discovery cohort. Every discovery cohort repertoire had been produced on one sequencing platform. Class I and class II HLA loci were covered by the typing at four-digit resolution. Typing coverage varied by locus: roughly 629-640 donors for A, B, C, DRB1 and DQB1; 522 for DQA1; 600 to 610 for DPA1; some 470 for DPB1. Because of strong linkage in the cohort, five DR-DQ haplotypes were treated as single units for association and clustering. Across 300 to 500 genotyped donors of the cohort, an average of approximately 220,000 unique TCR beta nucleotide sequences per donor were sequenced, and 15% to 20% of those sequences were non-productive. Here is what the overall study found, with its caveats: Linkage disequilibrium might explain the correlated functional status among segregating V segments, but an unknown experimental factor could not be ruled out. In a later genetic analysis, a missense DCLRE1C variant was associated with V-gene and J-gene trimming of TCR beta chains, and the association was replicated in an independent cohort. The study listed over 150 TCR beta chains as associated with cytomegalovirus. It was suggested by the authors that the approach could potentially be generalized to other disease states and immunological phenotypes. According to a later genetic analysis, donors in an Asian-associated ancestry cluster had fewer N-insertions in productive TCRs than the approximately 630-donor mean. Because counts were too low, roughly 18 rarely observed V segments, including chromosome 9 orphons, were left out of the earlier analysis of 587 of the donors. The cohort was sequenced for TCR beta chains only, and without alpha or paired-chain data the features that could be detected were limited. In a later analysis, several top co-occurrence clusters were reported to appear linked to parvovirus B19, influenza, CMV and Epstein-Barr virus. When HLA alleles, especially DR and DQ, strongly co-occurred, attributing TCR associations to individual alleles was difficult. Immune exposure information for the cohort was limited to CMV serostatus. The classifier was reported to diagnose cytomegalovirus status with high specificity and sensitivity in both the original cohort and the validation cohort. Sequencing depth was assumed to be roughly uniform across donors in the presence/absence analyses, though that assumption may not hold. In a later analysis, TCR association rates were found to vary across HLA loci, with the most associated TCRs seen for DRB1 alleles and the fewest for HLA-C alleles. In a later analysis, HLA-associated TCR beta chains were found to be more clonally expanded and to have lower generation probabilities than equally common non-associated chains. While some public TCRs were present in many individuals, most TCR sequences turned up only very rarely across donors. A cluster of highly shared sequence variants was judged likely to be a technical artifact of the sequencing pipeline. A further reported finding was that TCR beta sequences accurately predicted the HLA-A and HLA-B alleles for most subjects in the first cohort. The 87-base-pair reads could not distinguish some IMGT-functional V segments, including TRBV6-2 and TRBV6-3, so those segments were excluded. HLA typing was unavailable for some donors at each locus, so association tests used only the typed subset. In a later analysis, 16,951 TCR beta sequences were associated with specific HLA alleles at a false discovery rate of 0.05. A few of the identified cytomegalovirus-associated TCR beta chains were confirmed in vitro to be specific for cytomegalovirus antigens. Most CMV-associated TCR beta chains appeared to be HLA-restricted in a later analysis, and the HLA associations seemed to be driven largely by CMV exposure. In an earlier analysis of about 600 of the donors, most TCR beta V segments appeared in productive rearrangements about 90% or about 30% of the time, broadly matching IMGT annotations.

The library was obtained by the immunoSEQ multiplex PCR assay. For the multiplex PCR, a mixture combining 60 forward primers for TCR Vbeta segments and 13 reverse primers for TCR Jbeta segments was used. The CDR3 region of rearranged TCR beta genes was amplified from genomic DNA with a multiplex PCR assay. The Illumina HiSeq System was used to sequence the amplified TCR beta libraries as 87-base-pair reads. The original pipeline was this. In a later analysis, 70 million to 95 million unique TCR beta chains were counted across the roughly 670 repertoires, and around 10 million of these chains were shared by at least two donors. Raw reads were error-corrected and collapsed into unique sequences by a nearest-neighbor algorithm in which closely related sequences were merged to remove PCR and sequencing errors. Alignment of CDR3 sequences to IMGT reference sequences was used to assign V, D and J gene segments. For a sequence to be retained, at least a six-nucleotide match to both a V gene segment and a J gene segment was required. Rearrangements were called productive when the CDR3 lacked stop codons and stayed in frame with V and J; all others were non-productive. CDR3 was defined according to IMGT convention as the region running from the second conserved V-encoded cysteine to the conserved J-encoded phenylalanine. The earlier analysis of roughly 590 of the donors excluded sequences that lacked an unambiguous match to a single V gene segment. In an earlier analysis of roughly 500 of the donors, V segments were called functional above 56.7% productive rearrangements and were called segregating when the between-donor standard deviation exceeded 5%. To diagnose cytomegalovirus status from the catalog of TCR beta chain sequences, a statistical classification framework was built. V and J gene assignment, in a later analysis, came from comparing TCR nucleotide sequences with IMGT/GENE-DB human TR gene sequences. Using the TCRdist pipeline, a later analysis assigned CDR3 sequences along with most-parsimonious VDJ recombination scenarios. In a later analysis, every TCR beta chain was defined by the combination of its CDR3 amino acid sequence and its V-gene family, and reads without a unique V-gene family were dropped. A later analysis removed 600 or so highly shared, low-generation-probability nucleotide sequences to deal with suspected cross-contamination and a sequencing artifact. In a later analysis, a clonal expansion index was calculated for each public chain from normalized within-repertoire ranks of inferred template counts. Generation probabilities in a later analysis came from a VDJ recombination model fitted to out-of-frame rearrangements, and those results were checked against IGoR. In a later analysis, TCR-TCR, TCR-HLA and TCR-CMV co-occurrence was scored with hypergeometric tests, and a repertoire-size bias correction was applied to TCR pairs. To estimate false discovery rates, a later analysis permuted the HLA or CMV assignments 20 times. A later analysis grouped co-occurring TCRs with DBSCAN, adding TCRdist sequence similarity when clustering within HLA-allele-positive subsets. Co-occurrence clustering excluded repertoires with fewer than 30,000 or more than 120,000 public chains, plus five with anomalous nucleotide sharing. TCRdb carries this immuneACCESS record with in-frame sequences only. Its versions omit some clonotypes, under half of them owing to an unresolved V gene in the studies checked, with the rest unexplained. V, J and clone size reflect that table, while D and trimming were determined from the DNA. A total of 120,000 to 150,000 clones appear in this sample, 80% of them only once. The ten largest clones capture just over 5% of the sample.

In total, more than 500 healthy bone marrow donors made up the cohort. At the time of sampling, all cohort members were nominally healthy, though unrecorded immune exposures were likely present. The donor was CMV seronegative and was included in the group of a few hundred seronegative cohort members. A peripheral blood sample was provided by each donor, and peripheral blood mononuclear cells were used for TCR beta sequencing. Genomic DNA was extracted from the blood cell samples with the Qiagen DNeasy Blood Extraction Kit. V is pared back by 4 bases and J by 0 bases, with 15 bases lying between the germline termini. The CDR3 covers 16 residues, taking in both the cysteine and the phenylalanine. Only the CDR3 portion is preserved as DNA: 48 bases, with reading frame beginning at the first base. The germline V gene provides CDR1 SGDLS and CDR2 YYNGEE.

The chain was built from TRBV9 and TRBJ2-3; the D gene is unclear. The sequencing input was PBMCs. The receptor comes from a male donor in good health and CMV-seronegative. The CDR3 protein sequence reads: CASSLRIAGSTDTQYF. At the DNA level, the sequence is TGTGCCAGCAGCCTACGAATCGCCGGGAGCACAGATACGCAGTATTTT. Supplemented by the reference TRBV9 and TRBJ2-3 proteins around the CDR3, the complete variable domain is DSGVTQTPKHLITATGQRVTLRCSPRSGDLSVYWYQQSLDQGLQFLIQYYNGEERAKGNILERFSAQQFPDLHSELNLSSLELGDSALYFCASSLRIAGSTDTQYFGPGTRLTVL.